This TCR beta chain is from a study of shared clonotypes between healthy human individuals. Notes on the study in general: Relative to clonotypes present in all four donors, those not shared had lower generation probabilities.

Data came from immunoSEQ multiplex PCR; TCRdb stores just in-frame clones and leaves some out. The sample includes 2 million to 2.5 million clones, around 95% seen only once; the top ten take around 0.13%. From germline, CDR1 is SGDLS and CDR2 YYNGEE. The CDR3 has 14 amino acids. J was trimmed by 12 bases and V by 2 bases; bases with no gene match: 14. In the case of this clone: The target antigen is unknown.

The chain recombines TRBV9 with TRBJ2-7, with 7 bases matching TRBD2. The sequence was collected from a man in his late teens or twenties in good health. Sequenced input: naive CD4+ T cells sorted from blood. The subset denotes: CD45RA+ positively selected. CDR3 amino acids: CASSVAFARLAAYF. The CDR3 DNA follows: TGTGCCAGCAGCGTGGCCTTTGCCCGACTAGCCGCGTACTTC.